One T cell receptor beta chain is described in this entry. Its antigen is still unknown. CDR1 is DFQATT and CDR2 is SNEGSKA in the germline V gene (reference sequence). The CDR3 consists of 20 residues. V shed 4 bases and J 3 bases; nucleotides not matched to a gene: 17. The data stem from a study of T cell repertoires in cytomegalovirus infection. MiXCR, applied by TCRdb to the reads, yields one record per CDR3 protein. The sample consists of about 69,000 distinct CDR3 sequences, approximately 30% of them appearing once. General study points: Cumulated frequencies of public TCR beta families served to identify carriers of CMV plus the relevant HLA.

This chain joins TRBV20-1 and TRBJ2-3, with 15 bases lining up with TRBD2. The sequence was obtained from a human donor in good health (CMV status not recorded). Some clones in this sample may be carry-over from other donors' samples. The material was CD8+ T cells from cultured PBMCs, obtained from culture after CMV antigen stimulation. The CDR3 sequence: CSATPSGTSGRSFRTDTQYF. CDR3 in DNA: TGCAGTGCTACACCCTCGGGGACTAGCGGGAGGTCGTTTAGGACAGATACGCAGTATTTT.